Listed here is a single T cell receptor (beta chain). The antigen is not known. Recipient blood drawn about 28 days pretransplant and days 30, 100, 180 after. Germline lookup yields CDR1 MNHNY and CDR2 SVGAGI (reference sequence). There are 16 residues in the CDR3. Between the trimmed V and J ends, which lost 5 bases and 2 bases, there was a span of 16 bases. The sample originates from a study of T cell clonotyping in hematopoietic cell transplantation. General study points: Graft donor and pretransplant recipient Inverse Simpson Index values predicted broader posttransplant TCR diversity.

Here immunoSEQ multiplex PCR was the method, and the copy in TCRdb shows in-frame clones only, minus some. The sample lists 13,000 to 15,000 clones; around 94% were seen once. This receptor was identified in a male patient aged 55 to 69 who had an allogeneic stem cell transplant from an unrelated donor, so the T cells may come from the graft donor. Some clones in this sample may be carry-over from other donors' samples. The chain is built from TRBV6-6 and TRBJ1-5; perhaps TRBD1 as D (5 bases). Sequencing used PBMCs, obtained 30 days after allogeneic stem cell transplant. The CDR3 protein is CASSQLQGLGNQPQHF. For the CDR3, the DNA is TGTGCCAGCAGTCAACTCCAGGGATTAGGCAATCAGCCCCAGCATTTT.